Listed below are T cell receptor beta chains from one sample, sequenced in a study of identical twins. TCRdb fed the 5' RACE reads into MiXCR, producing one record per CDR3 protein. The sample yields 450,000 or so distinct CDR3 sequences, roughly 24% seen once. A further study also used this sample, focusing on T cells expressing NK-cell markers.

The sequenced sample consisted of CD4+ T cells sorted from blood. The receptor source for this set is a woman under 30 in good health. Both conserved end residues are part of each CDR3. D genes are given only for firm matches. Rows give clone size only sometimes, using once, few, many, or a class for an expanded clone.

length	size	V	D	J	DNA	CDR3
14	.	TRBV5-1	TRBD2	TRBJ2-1	TGCGCCAGCAGGGGGACTAGCGACAGCAATGAGCAGTTCTTC	CASRGTSDSNEQFF
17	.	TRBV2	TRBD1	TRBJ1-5	TGTGCCAGCAGCGACAGGGGGGGTGTTTTTGGCAATCAGCCCCAGCATTTT	CASSDRGGVFGNQPQHF
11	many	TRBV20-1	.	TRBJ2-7	TGCAGTGCTAGTCGAACGGACGAGCAGTACTTC	CSASRTDEQYF
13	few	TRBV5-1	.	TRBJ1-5	TGCGCCAGCAGCTTCGACGGGGATCAGCCCCAGCATTTT	CASSFDGDQPQHF
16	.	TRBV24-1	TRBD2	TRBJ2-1	TGTGCCACCAGTGACCCCACTAGCGGGAGCTCCAATGAGCAGTTCTTC	CATSDPTSGSSNEQFF
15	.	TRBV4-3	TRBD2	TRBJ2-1	TGCGCCAGCAGCCATAAACTAGCGGGAGGTTTTGAGCAGTTCTTC	CASSHKLAGGFEQFF
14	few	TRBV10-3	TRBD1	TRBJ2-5	TGTGCCATCAGTGGGACAGGGATCAGGGAGACCCAGTACTTC	CAISGTGIRETQYF
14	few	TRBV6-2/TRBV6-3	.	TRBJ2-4	TGTGCCAGCAGTGGAGCTTTAGTCAAAAACATTCAGTACTTC	CASSGALVKNIQYF
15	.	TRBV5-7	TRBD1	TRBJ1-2	TGTGCCAGCAGCTTGCCCCAGACAGGGAACTATGGCTACACCTTC	CASSLPQTGNYGYTF
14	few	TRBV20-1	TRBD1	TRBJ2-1	TGCAGTGCTACCTCCCCCCAGGGGGACGATGAGCAGTTCTTC	CSATSPQGDDEQFF
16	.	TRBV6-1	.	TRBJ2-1	TGTGCCAGCAGTGAAAGACTAGTGGGAGCATTCCATGAGCAGTTCTTC	CASSERLVGAFHEQFF
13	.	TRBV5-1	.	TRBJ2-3	TGCGCCAGCAGCTTAGGTCTTCTATATACGCAGTATTTT	CASSLGLLYTQYF
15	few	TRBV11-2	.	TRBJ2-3	TGTGCCAGCAGCTTAGACTCGTTCCTACCAGATACGCAGTATTTT	CASSLDSFLPDTQYF
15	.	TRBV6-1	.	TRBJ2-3	TGTGCCAGCAGCCCATCAGTGGTTGGCACAGATACGCAGTATTTT	CASSPSVVGTDTQYF
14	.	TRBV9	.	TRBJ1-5	TGTGCCAGCAGCGGAGGACAGTTCAATCAGCCCCAGCATTTT	CASSGGQFNQPQHF
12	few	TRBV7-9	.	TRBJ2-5	TGTGCCAGCAGCCTCTCATTGACGACCCAGTACTTC	CASSLSLTTQYF
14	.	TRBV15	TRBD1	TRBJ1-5	TGTGCCACCAGGACCGGGACAGGGGCTCAGCCCCAGCATTTT	CATRTGTGAQPQHF
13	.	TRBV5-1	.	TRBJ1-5	TGCGCCAGCAGCCCGGGGGTAGCTCAGCCCCAGCATTTT	CASSPGVAQPQHF
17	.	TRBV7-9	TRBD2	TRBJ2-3	TGTACCAGCACCCCCGGGACTAGCGGGCTGGGGACAGATACGCAGTATTTT	CTSTPGTSGLGTDTQYF
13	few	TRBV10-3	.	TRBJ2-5	TGTGCCATCAGGGCTGCAGGCCAAGAGACCCAGTACTTC	CAIRAAGQETQYF
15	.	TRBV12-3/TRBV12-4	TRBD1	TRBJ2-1	TGTGCCAGCAGTCTACCCGCGGACAGGGGCAATGAGCAGTTCTTC	CASSLPADRGNEQFF
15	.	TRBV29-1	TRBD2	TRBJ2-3	TGCAGCGTTGCCACGACTAGCGGGAGGACAGATACGCAGTATTTT	CSVATTSGRTDTQYF
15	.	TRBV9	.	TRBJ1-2	TGTGCCAGCAGCGTAGGTACAGGTCTTCACTATGGCTACACCTTC	CASSVGTGLHYGYTF
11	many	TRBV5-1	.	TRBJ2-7	TGCGCCAGCAGCTTGGATTCCGAGCAGTACTTC	CASSLDSEQYF
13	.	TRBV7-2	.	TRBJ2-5	TGTGCCAGCAGCTTAAGTAGACGGGAGACCCAGTACTTC	CASSLSRRETQYF
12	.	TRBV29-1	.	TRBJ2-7	TGCAGCGTTGATGTCAATACGGACGAGCAGTACTTC	CSVDVNTDEQYF
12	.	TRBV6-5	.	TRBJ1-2	TGTGCCAGCAGTTCGACCGAGGGCGGCTACACCTTC	CASSSTEGGYTF
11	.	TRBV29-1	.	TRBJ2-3	TGCAGCGTTATAAAGAGAGATACGCAGTATTTT	CSVIKRDTQYF
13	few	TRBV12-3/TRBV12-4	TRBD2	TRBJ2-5	TGTGCCAGCAGGCGGACTAGTACGGAGACCCAGTACTTC	CASRRTSTETQYF
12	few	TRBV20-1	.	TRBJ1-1	TGCAGTGCCACTAAGGATTTCACTGAAGCTTTCTTT	CSATKDFTEAFF
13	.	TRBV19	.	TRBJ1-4	TGTGCCAGCCTTGACTCGGGGTCTGAAAAACTGTTTTTT	CASLDSGSEKLFF
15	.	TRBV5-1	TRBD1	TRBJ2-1	TGCGCCAGCAGCGGCGGGGGACAGGGTTTGGGTGAGCAGTTCTTC	CASSGGGQGLGEQFF